The 6 T cell receptor beta chains given below trace back to one sample, sequenced in a study of cytomegalovirus exposure and HLA in healthy donors. PCR employed 60 Vbeta and 13 Jbeta primers. TCRdb's copy holds only in-frame clones and misses some; the assay was immunoSEQ multiplex PCR. The table has over 100,000 clones, around three quarters seen once. The material sequenced was PBMCs. These receptors all stem from a man between 25 and 39 years old in good health and CMV-seropositive.

The genes are TRBV10-2 and TRBJ2-4; weak D call: TRBD2 (5 bases). Trimming took off 2 bases at V and 14 bases at J, with 16 bases between the two ends. The CDR3 covers 13 residues. The V gene's germline CDR1 is WSHSY and CDR2 SAAADI. In DNA, the CDR3 is TGCGCCAGCAGTGAGGAGGGTCGGTACATCGAGTACTTC. Its protein is CASSEEGRYIEYF.

The V call is TRBV7-9, the J call TRBJ1-1, with TRBD1 identical over 7 bases. The germline V gene has CDR1 SEHNR and CDR2 FQNEAQ (reference sequence). V shed 5 bases, J shed 5 bases, and the junction held 5 bases outside the gene matches. This CDR3 is 13 amino acids long. CDR3 amino acids: CASSPKQGTEAFF. In nucleotides, the CDR3 is TGTGCCAGCAGCCCGAAACAGGGGACTGAAGCTTTCTTT.

The chain joins TRBV19 to TRBJ1-2, with D maybe TRBD1 (5 bases). This CDR3 has 13 residues. CDR1 and CDR2 from the germline V gene are LNHDA and SQIVND (reference sequence). V was clipped by 4 bases and J by 1 base, with 7 bases between them. The CDR3 is CASSRGDNYGYTF. The CDR3, as DNA: TGTGCCAGTAGTAGGGGGGATAACTATGGCTACACCTTC.

V and J are TRBV5-1 and TRBJ2-2, with 10 bases fitting TRBD1. CDR1 is SGHRS and CDR2 is YFSETQ in the germline V gene. The V segment lost 4 bases and the J segment 3 bases; nucleotides outside the gene matches: 6. CDR3 size: 16 residues. The CDR3 reads CASSPPGQGHTGELFF. Here the CDR3 DNA reads TGCGCCAGCAGCCCACCGGGACAGGGGCACACCGGGGAGCTGTTTTTT.

The chain has TRBV6-1 and TRBJ1-4; 7 bases are shared with TRBD1. The CDR3 is 14 residues long. Germline V lookup: CDR1 MNHNS, CDR2 SASEGT. With V trimmed by 3 bases and J by 7 bases, 5 bases remained unmatched. CDR3 in amino acids: CASSEGTDSEKLFF. In nucleotides, the CDR3 is TGTGCCAGCAGTGAGGGGACAGACAGTGAAAAACTGTTTTTT.

The rearrangement uses TRBV7-2 and TRBJ1-5; D gene unclear. The V gene lost 5 bases and the J gene lost 0 bases, with 8 bases spanning the gap. The CDR3 contains 14 residues. Germline values: CDR1 SGHTA, CDR2 FQGNSA. This CDR3 reads CASSSTDSNQPQHF. For the CDR3, the DNA is TGTGCCAGCAGCAGTACAGATAGCAATCAGCCCCAGCATTTT.